This T cell receptor beta chain is from a study of T cell repertoires in cytomegalovirus infection. Study at large: Public signatures in TCR beta pointed to CMV infection and matching HLA type. Overall study findings and caveats: Across the ex vivo response, the dominant clonotypes were HLA-C-restricted CMV-specific TCR beta clonotypes.

TCRdb redid the calling of the reads with MiXCR, one entry per CDR3 protein. Here the sample spans 700,000 to 950,000 distinct CDR3 sequences, 30% to 35% being singletons. This clonotype was detected ten times or more. Its antigen remains unknown. A junction boundary mismatches the germline segment, possibly from a read error. The germline gives CDR1 SGHVS, CDR2 FQNEAQ. The CDR3 is made up of 15 amino acids. The genes are TRBV7-8 and TRBJ1-1; no clear D gene. The specimen was cultured CD8+ T cells from PBMCs, collected from culture after CMV antigen stimulation. This receptor was taken from a human donor in good health (CMV status not recorded). Some clones in this sample may be carry-over from other donors' samples. The DNA for the CDR3 is TGTGCCAGCAACTTAGCAGGAGTCTTGAACACTGAAGCTTTCTTT. Translating it yields CASNLAGVLNTEAFF.